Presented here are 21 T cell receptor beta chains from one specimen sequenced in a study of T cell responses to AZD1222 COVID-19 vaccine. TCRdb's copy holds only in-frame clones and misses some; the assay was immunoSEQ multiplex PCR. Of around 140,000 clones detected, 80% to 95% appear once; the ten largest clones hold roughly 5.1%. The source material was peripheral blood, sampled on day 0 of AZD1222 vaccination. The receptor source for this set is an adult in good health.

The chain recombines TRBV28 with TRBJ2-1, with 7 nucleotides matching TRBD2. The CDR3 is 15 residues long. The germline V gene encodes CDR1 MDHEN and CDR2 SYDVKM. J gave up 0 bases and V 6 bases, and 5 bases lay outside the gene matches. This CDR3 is CASSDSGTSYNEQFF. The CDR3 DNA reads TGTGCCAGCAGCGACAGCGGGACCTCCTACAATGAGCAGTTCTTC.

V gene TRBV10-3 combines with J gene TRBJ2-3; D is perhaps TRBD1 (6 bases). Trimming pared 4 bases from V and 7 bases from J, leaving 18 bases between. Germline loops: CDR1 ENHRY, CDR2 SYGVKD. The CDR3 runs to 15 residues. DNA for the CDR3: TGTGCCATCAGTGGGGGACAAACCAGTGTAAATACGCAGTATTTT. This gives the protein CAISGGQTSVNTQYF.

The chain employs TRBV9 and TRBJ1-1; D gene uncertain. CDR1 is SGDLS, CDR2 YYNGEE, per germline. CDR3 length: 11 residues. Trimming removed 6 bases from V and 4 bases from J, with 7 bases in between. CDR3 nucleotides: TGTGCCAGCAAAAGAGGCACTGAAGCTTTCTTT. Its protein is CASKRGTEAFF. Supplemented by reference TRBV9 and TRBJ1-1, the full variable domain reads DSGVTQTPKHLITATGQRVTLRCSPRSGDLSVYWYQQSLDQGLQFLIQYYNGEERAKGNILERFSAQQFPDLHSELNLSSLELGDSALYFCASKRGTEAFFGQGTRLTVV.

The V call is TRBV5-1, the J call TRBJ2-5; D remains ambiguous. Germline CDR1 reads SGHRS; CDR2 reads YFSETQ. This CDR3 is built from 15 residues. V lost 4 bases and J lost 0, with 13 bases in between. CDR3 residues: CASSRNYAYQETQYF. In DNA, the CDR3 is TGCGCCAGCAGCCGAAACTACGCCTACCAAGAGACCCAGTACTTC.

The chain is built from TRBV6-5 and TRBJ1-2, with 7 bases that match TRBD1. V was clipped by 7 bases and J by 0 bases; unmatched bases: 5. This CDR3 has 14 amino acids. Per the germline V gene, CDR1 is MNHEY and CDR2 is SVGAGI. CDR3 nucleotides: TGTGCCAGCACGACAGGGAATTCTAACTATGGCTACACCTTC. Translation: CASTTGNSNYGYTF.

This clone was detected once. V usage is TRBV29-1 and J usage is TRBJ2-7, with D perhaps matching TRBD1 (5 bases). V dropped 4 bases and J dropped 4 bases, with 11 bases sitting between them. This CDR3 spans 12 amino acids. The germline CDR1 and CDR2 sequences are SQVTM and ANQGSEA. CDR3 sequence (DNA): TGCAGCGTTGGGGTAGACAGTTACGAGCAGTACTTC. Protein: CSVGVDSYEQYF.

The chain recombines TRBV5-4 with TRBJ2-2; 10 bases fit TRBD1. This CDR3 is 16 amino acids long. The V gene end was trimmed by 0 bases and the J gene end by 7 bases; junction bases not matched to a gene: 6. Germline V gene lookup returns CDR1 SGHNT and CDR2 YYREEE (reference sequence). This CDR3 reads CASSLVAGQGNGELFF. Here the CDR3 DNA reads TGTGCCAGCAGCTTGGTAGCGGGACAGGGGAACGGGGAGCTGTTTTTT.

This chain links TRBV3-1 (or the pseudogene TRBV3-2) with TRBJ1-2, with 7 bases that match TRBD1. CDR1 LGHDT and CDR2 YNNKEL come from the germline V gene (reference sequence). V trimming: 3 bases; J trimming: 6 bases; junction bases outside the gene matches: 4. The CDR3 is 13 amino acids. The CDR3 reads CASSQTGPHGYTF. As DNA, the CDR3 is TGTGCCAGCAGCCAGACAGGGCCCCATGGCTACACCTTC.

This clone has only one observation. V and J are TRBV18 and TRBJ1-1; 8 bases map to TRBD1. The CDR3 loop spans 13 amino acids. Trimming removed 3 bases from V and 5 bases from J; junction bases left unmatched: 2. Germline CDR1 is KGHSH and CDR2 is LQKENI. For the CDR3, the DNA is TGTGCCAGCTCACCGGACAGGGTGACTGAAGCTTTCTTT. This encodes CASSPDRVTEAFF. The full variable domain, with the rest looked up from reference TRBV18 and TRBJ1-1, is NAGVMQNPRHLVRRRGQEARLRCSPMKGHSHVYWYRQLPEEGLKFMVYLQKENIIDESGMPKERFSAEFPKEGPSILRIQQVVRGDSAAYFCASSPDRVTEAFFGQGTRLTVV.

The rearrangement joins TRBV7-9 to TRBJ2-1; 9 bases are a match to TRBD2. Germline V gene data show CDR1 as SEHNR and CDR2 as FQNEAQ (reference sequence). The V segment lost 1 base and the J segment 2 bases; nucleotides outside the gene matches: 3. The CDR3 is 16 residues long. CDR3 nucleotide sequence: TGTGCCAGCAGCTTAGGGAGCGGGGGGACCTACAATGAGCAGTTCTTC. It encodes CASSLGSGGTYNEQFF.

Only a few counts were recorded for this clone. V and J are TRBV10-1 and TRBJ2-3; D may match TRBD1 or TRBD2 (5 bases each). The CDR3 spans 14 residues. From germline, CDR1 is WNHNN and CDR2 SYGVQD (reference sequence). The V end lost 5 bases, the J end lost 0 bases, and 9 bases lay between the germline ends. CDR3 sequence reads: CASSSGSSTDTQYF. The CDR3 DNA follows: TGCGCCAGCAGTTCAGGGAGTAGCACAGATACGCAGTATTTT.

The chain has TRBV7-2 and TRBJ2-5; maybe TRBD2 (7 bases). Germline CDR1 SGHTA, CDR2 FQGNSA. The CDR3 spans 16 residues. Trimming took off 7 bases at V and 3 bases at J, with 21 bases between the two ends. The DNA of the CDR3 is TGTGCCAGCAACCCAAGCTGGGGGGGGGCCGAAGAGACCCAGTACTTC. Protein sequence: CASNPSWGGAEETQYF. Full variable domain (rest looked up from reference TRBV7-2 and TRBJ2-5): GAGVSQSPSNKVTEKGKDVELRCDPISGHTALYWYRQSLGQGLEFLIYFQGNSAPDKSGLPSDRFSAERTGGSVSTLTIQRTQQEDSAVYLCASNPSWGGAEETQYFGPGTRLLVL.

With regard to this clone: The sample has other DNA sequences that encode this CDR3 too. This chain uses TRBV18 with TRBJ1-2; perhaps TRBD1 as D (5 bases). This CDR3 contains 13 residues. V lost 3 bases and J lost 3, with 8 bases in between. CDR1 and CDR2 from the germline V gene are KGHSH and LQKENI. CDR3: CASSPGQDYGYTF. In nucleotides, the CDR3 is TGTGCCAGCTCACCGGGGCAGGACTATGGCTACACCTTC.

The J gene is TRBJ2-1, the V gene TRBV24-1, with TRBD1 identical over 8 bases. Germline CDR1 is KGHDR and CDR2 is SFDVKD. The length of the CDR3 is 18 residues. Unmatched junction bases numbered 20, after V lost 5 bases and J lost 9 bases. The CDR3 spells CATSVAGGGLRSFGEQFF. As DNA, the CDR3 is TGTGCCACCAGTGTTGCAGGGGGCGGGTTGAGGTCGTTTGGTGAGCAGTTCTTC.

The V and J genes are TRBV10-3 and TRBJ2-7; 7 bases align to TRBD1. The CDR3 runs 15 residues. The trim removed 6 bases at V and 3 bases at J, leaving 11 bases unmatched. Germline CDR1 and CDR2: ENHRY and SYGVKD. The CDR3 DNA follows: TGTGCCATCAGAGATACAAGGGGGCACCACTACGAGCAGTACTTC. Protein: CAIRDTRGHHYEQYF.

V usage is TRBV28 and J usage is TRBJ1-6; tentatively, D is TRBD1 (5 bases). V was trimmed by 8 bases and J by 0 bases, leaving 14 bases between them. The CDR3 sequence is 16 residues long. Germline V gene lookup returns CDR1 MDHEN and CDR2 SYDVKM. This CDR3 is CASAIPGLSYNSPLHF. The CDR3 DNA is TGTGCCAGCGCTATACCAGGGCTCTCCTATAATTCACCCCTCCACTTT.

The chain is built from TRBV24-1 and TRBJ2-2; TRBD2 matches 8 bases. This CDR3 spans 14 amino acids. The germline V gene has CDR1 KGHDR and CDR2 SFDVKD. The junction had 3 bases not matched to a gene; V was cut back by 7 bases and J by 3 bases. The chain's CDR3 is CATRGLADTGELFF. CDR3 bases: TGTGCCACCAGAGGACTAGCAGACACCGGGGAGCTGTTTTTT.

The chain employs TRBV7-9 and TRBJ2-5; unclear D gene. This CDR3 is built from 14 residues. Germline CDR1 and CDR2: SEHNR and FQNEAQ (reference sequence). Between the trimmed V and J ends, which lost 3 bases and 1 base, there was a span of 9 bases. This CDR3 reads CASSFGQFQETQYF. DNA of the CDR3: TGTGCCAGCAGCTTTGGGCAGTTCCAAGAGACCCAGTACTTC. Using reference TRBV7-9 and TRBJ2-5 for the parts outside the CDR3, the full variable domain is DTGVSQNPRHKITKRGQNVTFRCDPISEHNRLYWYRQTLGQGPEFLTYFQNEAQLEKSRLLSDRFSAERPKGSFSTLEIQRTEQGDSAMYLCASSFGQFQETQYFGPGTRLLVL.

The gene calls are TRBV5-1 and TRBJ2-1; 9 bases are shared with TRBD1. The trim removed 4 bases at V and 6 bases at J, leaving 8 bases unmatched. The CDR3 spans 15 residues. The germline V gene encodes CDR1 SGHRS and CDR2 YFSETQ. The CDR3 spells CASSPPGQGSNEQFF. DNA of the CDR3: TGCGCCAGCAGCCCCCCCGGACAGGGGTCCAATGAGCAGTTCTTC. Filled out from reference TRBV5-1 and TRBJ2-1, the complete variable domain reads KAGVTQTPRYLIKTRGQQVTLSCSPISGHRSVSWYQQTPGQGLQFLFEYFSETQRNKGNFPGRFSGRQFSNSRSEMNVSTLELGDSALYLCASSPPGQGSNEQFFGPGTRLTVL.

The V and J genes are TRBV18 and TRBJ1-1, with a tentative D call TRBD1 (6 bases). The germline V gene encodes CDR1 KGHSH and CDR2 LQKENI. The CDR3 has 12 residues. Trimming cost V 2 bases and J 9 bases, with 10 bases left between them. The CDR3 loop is CASSPSRGQAFF. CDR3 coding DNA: TGTGCCAGCTCACCAAGCAGGGGTCAAGCTTTCTTT.

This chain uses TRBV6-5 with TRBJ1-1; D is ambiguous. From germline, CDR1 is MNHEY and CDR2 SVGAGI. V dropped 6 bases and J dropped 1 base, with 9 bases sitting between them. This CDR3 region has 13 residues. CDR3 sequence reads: CASSIQRNTEAFF. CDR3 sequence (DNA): TGTGCCAGCAGCATACAGCGGAACACTGAAGCTTTCTTT.